This is a list of T cell receptor beta chains from one sample in a study of CD8+ T cells in alopecia areata. Here immunoSEQ multiplex PCR was the method, and the copy in TCRdb shows in-frame clones only, minus some. The sample consists of 150,000 to 200,000 clones, just under 65% of them appearing once. Sequences were derived from CD4+ T cells sorted from blood, sampled between weeks 49 and 50, from a patient treated with tofacitinib. Receptors originate from a human donor with alopecia areata. Both conserved end residues are part of each CDR3. A D gene is named only where the DNA matches it firmly. Some rows have no size entry. The others give once, few or many, or a class for an expanded clone.

d_gene	abundance	v_gene	j_gene	CDR3nt	CDR3aa
.	.	TRBV30	TRBJ1-4	TGTGCCTGGAAGCATGGTGGAAAACTGTTTTTT	CAWKHGGKLFF
TRBD1	.	TRBV30	TRBJ2-7	TGTGCCTGGAGTGTGGACAGGCCCTCCGAGCAGTACTTC	CAWSVDRPSEQYF
.	.	TRBV4-3	TRBJ2-5	TGCGCCAGCAGCCAAGATCTGACAGTACAAGAGACCCAGTACTTC	CASSQDLTVQETQYF
.	.	TRBV29-1	TRBJ1-2	TGCAGCGCTGGGGGCCAGGGTAGGGGTAGCTATGGCTACACCTTC	CSAGGQGRGSYGYTF
TRBD2	few	TRBV29-1	TRBJ2-4	TGCAGCGTTGCAGGACTAGCGGTGAACATTCAGTACTTC	CSVAGLAVNIQYF
.	many	TRBV7-2	TRBJ2-4	TGTGCCAGCAGCTTAGCGGGTAGGCGGGGGCGAAACATTCAGTACTTC	CASSLAGRRGRNIQYF
TRBD1	.	TRBV12-5	TRBJ1-1	TGTGCTAGTGGTTCCCCAGGGGGTGGGAACACTGAAGCTTTCTTT	CASGSPGGGNTEAFF
.	once	TRBV27	TRBJ1-2	TGTGCCAGCAGTAAACTGCCAGCTAACTATGGCTACACCTTC	CASSKLPANYGYTF
TRBD1	.	TRBV7-9	TRBJ1-1	TGTGCCAGCAGCGTTCCCGGGACAGGGAACACTGAAGCTTTCTTT	CASSVPGTGNTEAFF
TRBD2	.	TRBV5-1	TRBJ2-1	TGCGCCAGCAGCTCGACCTTAGCGGGGGGCCGTAACAATGAGCAGTTCTTC	CASSSTLAGGRNNEQFF
TRBD1	.	TRBV11-1	TRBJ2-4	TGTGCCAGCAGCACCCGGACAGGCGGTGTAGCCAAAAACATTCAGTACTTC	CASSTRTGGVAKNIQYF
.	.	TRBV28	TRBJ2-7	TGTGCCAGCAGTTCACCGACAGGTCCTCGTTTC	CASSSPTGPRF
.	.	TRBV2	TRBJ2-1	TGTGCCAGCAGTGAAGGTTCCTACAATGAGCAGTTCTTC	CASSEGSYNEQFF
TRBD1	.	TRBV29-1	TRBJ2-5	TGCAGCGTTGTAGGACAGGGGTTTGGGGAGACCCAGTACTTC	CSVVGQGFGETQYF
.	once	TRBV30	TRBJ2-1	TGTGCCTGGAGTGTACCCGGCACAGTCTACAATGAGCAGTTCTTC	CAWSVPGTVYNEQFF
.	.	TRBV5-1	TRBJ2-4	TGCGCCAGCAGTGGGTCGCCGGCGACTGACATTCAGTACTTC	CASSGSPATDIQYF
TRBD1	once	TRBV29-1	TRBJ1-2	TGCAGCGTTGAGGACAGGGGCTGGATCTATGGCTACACCTTC	CSVEDRGWIYGYTF
.	.	TRBV29-1	TRBJ1-1	TGCAGCGCAGAACTGTCGGACACTGAAGCTTTCTTT	CSAELSDTEAFF
.	.	TRBV9	TRBJ2-5	TGTGCCAGCAGCGTTAGCCCGGGGGTCGAGACCCAGTACTTC	CASSVSPGVETQYF
.	once	TRBV29-1	TRBJ1-5	TGCAGCGCCTCGGATGGTGGCAATCAGCCCCAGCATTTT	CSASDGGNQPQHF
.	.	TRBV29-1	TRBJ2-7	TGCAGCGTCCGGGACAACTCCTACGAGCAGTACTTC	CSVRDNSYEQYF
.	.	TRBV27	TRBJ2-7	TGTGCCAGCAGCCGAACACAGAGCTACGAGCAGTACTTC	CASSRTQSYEQYF
.	.	TRBV7-9	TRBJ1-2	TGTGCCAGCAGCTTAGCGGTCTGGAGGGGCGGCTATGGCTACACCTTC	CASSLAVWRGGYGYTF
.	.	TRBV7-6	TRBJ2-3	TGTGCCAGCAGCTTACCGGACACAGATACGCAGTATTTT	CASSLPDTDTQYF
TRBD2	.	TRBV10-3	TRBJ2-1	TGTGCCATCAATATCGGGACTACAGACAATGAGCAGTTCTTC	CAINIGTTDNEQFF